One and the same sample provided the 19 T cell receptor beta chains below, sequenced in a study of cytomegalovirus exposure and HLA in healthy donors. The PCR was carried out with 60 Vbeta primers and 13 Jbeta primers. The protocol was immunoSEQ multiplex PCR, while the TCRdb copy is restricted to in-frame clones and leaves out a portion. The sample consists of about 65,000 clones, around four fifths of them appearing once. The specimen was PBMCs. These receptors all come from a woman between 25 and 40 years old in good health and CMV-seronegative.

The chain uses TRBV29-1 and TRBJ2-7; 8 bases line up with TRBD1. V was pared by 4 bases and J by 7 bases, with 12 bases of the junction left unmatched. The CDR3 is 14 residues long. Germline V gene data show CDR1 as SQVTM and CDR2 as ANQGSEA. CDR3 sequence (DNA): TGCAGCGTTGCCCCCGGGACAGGTGCGCGGGAGCAGTACTTC. Residues: CSVAPGTGAREQYF.

This clone appeared once. The J gene is TRBJ2-5, the V gene TRBV10-1; tentative D call: TRBD1 (6 bases). The germline V gene has CDR1 WNHNN and CDR2 SYGVQD (reference sequence). Trimming took off 2 bases at V and 5 bases at J, with 12 bases between the two ends. The CDR3 is 14 amino acids. The CDR3 region is CASSETGPVETQYF. CDR3 bases: TGCGCCAGCAGTGAGACAGGGCCGGTCGAGACCCAGTACTTC.

This clone occurred once. CDR3 DNA: TGCAGCTCCCGACTCTCCTCGGGTGAAAAACTGTTTTTT. It specifies CSSRLSSGEKLFF. The chain carries TRBV29-1 and TRBJ1-4; D remains ambiguous. The CDR3 sequence is 13 residues long. Germline CDR1 SQVTM, CDR2 ANQGSEA. The V end was cut by 8 bases, the J end by 7 bases, with 17 bases between.

The J gene is TRBJ1-1, the V gene TRBV7-8; the D is unclear. The CDR3 consists of 14 residues. With 4 bases removed from V and 0 bases from J, the gap between germline ends came to 9 bases. Germline V gives CDR1 SGHVS, CDR2 FQNEAQ. Written as DNA, the CDR3 is TGTGCCAGCAGCTCGAGGGCGGTGAACACTGAAGCTTTCTTT. The encoded protein is CASSSRAVNTEAFF.

The rearrangement links TRBV9 to TRBJ2-2; D is possibly TRBD2 (6 bases). V was clipped by 4 bases and J by 2 bases, with 15 bases between them. The CDR3 sequence is 16 residues long. In germline, CDR1 is SGDLS, CDR2 YYNGEE. The CDR3 protein is CASSRTGGGNTGELFF. For the CDR3, the DNA is TGTGCCAGCAGCCGTACCGGGGGAGGAAACACCGGGGAGCTGTTTTTT.

This clone came up once. The chain employs TRBV7-8 and TRBJ1-2; D is ambiguous. Trimming took off 7 bases at V and 4 bases at J, with 16 bases between the two ends. The CDR3 extends over 14 amino acids. CDR1 and CDR2 (germline): SGHVS, FQNEAQ. The CDR3 region is CASIPGRSGYGYTF. The CDR3 nucleotides read TGTGCCAGCATACCAGGCAGATCTGGCTATGGCTACACCTTC.

This clone was counted between two and nine times. The gene calls are TRBV30 and TRBJ2-7, with TRBD2 matching 8 bases. The germline CDR1 and CDR2 sequences are GTSNPN and SVGIG (reference sequence). The CDR3 loop spans 11 amino acids. Trimming at V came to 2 bases and at J to 7 bases, leaving 1 base not matched to a gene. Written as DNA, the CDR3 is TGTGCCTGGAGTCGGGAGGGGGAGCAGTACTTC. This translates into CAWSREGEQYF.

The CDR3 DNA reads TGTGCCAGCAGACACGGGGCGGGGCAGCCCCAGCATTTT. Its protein is CASRHGAGQPQHF. The chain employs TRBV6-5 and TRBJ1-5, with D possibly matching TRBD1 (5 bases). Germline lookup yields CDR1 MNHEY and CDR2 SVGAGI. There are 13 residues in the CDR3. Trimming took 6 bases from V and 7 from J, leaving 13 bases between them.

V is TRBV28 and J is TRBJ2-2; D is uncertain. Germline CDR1 is MDHEN and CDR2 is SYDVKM. The CDR3 is made up of 12 amino acids. Trimming took 8 bases from V and 3 from J, leaving 7 bases between them. The CDR3 DNA sequence: TGTGCCAGCCGCAGATACACCGGGGAGCTGTTTTTT. Protein product: CASRRYTGELFF.

The rearrangement uses TRBV30 and TRBJ1-2; 9 bases are a match to TRBD1. Germline CDR1 and CDR2: GTSNPN and SVGIG (reference sequence). The CDR3 contains 12 residues. The J segment lost 8 bases and the V segment lost 5 bases, leaving 6 bases of the junction unmatched. CDR3 DNA: TGTGCCTGGCATAACAGGGGGCTCGGCTACACCTTC. The encoded protein is CAWHNRGLGYTF.

The rearrangement joins TRBV27 to TRBJ1-6; 7 nucleotides line up with TRBD1. The CDR3 runs to 15 residues. Germline V gene lookup returns CDR1 MNHEY and CDR2 SMNVEV (reference sequence). V was clipped by 9 bases and J by 7 bases; unmatched bases: 12. The CDR3 sequence is CASQRGHGRNSPLHF. The CDR3 DNA reads TGTGCCAGTCAAAGGGGGCATGGTAGGAATTCACCCCTCCACTTT.

V gene TRBV27 combines with J gene TRBJ1-2, with TRBD1 matching over 8 bases. Germline V lookup: CDR1 MNHEY, CDR2 SMNVEV (reference sequence). Losses at the gene ends were 4 bases for V and 2 bases for J; bases not matched to a gene: 3. The CDR3 contains 14 residues. CDR3 residues: CASSYGQGNYGYTF. The CDR3 DNA follows: TGTGCCAGCAGTTACGGACAGGGAAACTATGGCTACACCTTC.

The gene calls are TRBV6-1 and TRBJ2-5; tentative D call: TRBD1 (6 bases). V lost 6 bases and J lost 3, with 8 bases in between. This CDR3 spans 12 amino acids. CDR1 MNHNS and CDR2 SASEGT come from the germline V gene. The CDR3, as DNA: TGTGCCAGCAGCCGGGACAAAGAGACCCAGTACTTC. Translated: CASSRDKETQYF.

The chain uses TRBV30 and TRBJ1-5; no clear D. Deletions cut 3 bases from V and 3 bases from J, with 9 bases between. From germline, CDR1 is GTSNPN and CDR2 SVGIG (reference sequence). CDR3 length equals 13 residues. DNA for the CDR3: TGTGCCTGGAGCGGGAATCACAATCAGCCCCAGCATTTT. This encodes CAWSGNHNQPQHF.

V is TRBV4-1 and J is TRBJ2-2; TRBD2 aligns across 9 bases. Germline CDR1 and CDR2: MGHRA and YSYEKL. V lost 3 bases to trimming and J lost 2 bases; unmatched junction nucleotides: 4. The CDR3 sequence is 16 residues long. The CDR3 DNA is TGCGCCAGCAGCCAGGATCTAGCGGGAAACACCGGGGAGCTGTTTTTT. Protein sequence: CASSQDLAGNTGELFF.

The chain employs TRBV30 and TRBJ1-2; D possibly corresponds to TRBD1 (6 bases). The CDR3 totals 17 residues. The germline V gene encodes CDR1 GTSNPN and CDR2 SVGIG (reference sequence). V dropped 1 base and J dropped 2 bases, with 20 bases sitting between them. CDR3 in DNA: TGTGCCTGGAGTGCATACCCAGGACAGCCACGAAACTATGGCTACACCTTC. It translates to CAWSAYPGQPRNYGYTF.

The count of this clone is one. This sequence joins TRBV7-9 and TRBJ2-7, with D unclear. The V and J ends lost 8 bases and 5 bases respectively, with 13 bases between them. Germline V gives CDR1 SEHNR, CDR2 FQNEAQ (reference sequence). The CDR3 sequence is 12 residues long. The CDR3 sequence is CASQLGQNEQYF. The CDR3, as DNA: TGTGCCAGCCAGTTGGGCCAAAACGAGCAGTACTTC.

The chain has TRBV4-2 and TRBJ2-7; 7 bases line up with TRBD1. The J segment lost 2 bases and the V segment lost 1 base, leaving 5 bases of the junction unmatched. The CDR3 has 15 residues. Germline assignment: CDR1 LGHNA and CDR2 YNFKEQ. DNA for the CDR3: TGTGCCAGCAGCCAAGGGGGACAGCGACCCTACGAGCAGTACTTC. Protein: CASSQGGQRPYEQYF.

This chain connects TRBV28 to TRBJ1-1; D unresolved. Germline CDR1 and CDR2: MDHEN and SYDVKM. V lost 6 bases and J 4 bases, leaving 9 bases between the germline ends. The CDR3 extends over 12 amino acids. CDR3: CASSRDITEAFF. The CDR3 nucleotides are TGTGCCAGCAGCCGAGACATCACTGAAGCTTTCTTT. Full variable domain (remainder filled in from reference TRBV28 and TRBJ1-1): DVKVTQSSRYLVKRTGEKVFLECVQDMDHENMFWYRQDPGLGLRLIYFSYDVKMKEKGDIPEGYSVSREKKERFSLILESASTNQTSMYLCASSRDITEAFFGQGTRLTVV.